The next 26 T cell receptor beta chains were all read from a single sample in a study of T cell repertoires in cytomegalovirus infection. No antigen has been identified for these receptors. One entry per CDR3 protein, called by TCRdb with MiXCR from the reads. The data show hundreds of thousands of distinct CDR3 sequences, under 45% seen once. This sample comprised cultured PBMCs, obtained from culture after CMV antigen stimulation. The receptor set was obtained from a human donor in good health (CMV status not recorded). Some clones in this sample may be carry-over from other donors' samples.

This clonotype has only a few counts. The chain couples TRBV7-2 to TRBJ1-2; 10 bases match TRBD1. The CDR3 has 18 amino acids. Germline CDR1 SGHTA, CDR2 FQGNSA. V trimming: 5 bases; J trimming: 8 bases; junction bases outside the gene matches: 20. The CDR3 nucleotides are TGTGCCAGCAGCCCGGGGGGTCCGGGACAGGGGCCCCGAAGCGGCTACACCTTC. It yields the protein CASSPGGPGQGPRSGYTF.

The rearrangement uses TRBV11-2 and TRBJ2-5, with D tentatively TRBD2 (7 bases). Germline loops: CDR1 SGHAT, CDR2 FQNNGV. V lost 3 bases and J lost 5, with 16 bases in between. The CDR3 runs to 15 residues. The CDR3 is CASSFGGSGAETQYF. The CDR3, as DNA: TGTGCCAGCAGCTTTGGGGGCAGCGGGGCGGAGACCCAGTACTTC.

The rearrangement links TRBV28 to TRBJ1-6, with D possibly matching TRBD1 (5 bases). Germline V lookup: CDR1 MDHEN, CDR2 SYDVKM. V was clipped by 5 bases and J by 8 bases, with 13 bases between them. This CDR3 is built from 14 residues. CDR3 sequence reads: CASSPGRSYSPLHF. In DNA form, the CDR3 reads TGTGCCAGCAGTCCGGGACGTTCTTATTCACCCCTCCACTTT.

V usage is TRBV12-3 or TRBV12-4 and J usage is TRBJ2-2, with 8 positions matching TRBD1. The CDR3 is made up of 15 amino acids. Trimming at V came to 6 bases and at J to 5 bases, leaving 8 bases not matched to a gene. CDR3 nucleotide sequence: TGTGCCAGCAGCCCGACAGGGGTTGGGACCGGGGAGCTGTTTTTT. Protein product: CASSPTGVGTGELFF.

V usage is TRBV19 and J usage is TRBJ1-1; the D gene is possibly TRBD1 (6 bases). Germline values: CDR1 LNHDA, CDR2 SQIVND (reference sequence). CDR3 length equals 14 residues. V was pared by 5 bases and J by 6 bases, with 16 bases between. CDR3 in DNA: TGTGCCAGTAGTGCCCAGGGGACCGCGTCTGAAGCTTTCTTT. Translation: CASSAQGTASEAFF.

The chain has TRBV5-4 and TRBJ2-7, with 12 bases aligning to TRBD1. The CDR3 is made up of 15 amino acids. With V trimmed by 5 bases and J by 4 bases, 7 bases remained unmatched. Germline V gene data show CDR1 as SGHNT and CDR2 as YYREEE (reference sequence). The CDR3 nucleotides are TGTGCCAGCAGATCGGGACAGGGGGCGACGTACGAGCAGTACTTC. This encodes CASRSGQGATYEQYF. The full variable domain, its missing parts supplied by reference TRBV5-4 and TRBJ2-7, is ETGVTQSPTHLIKTRGQQVTLRCSSQSGHNTVSWYQQALGQGPQFIFQYYREEENGRGNFPPRFSGLQFPNYSSELNVNALELDDSALYLCASRSGQGATYEQYFGPGTRLTVT.

The chain carries TRBV9 and TRBJ2-1; 9 nucleotides agree with TRBD2. This CDR3 region has 15 residues. Trimming at V came to 2 bases and at J to 8 bases, leaving 8 bases not matched to a gene. Germline V gene lookup returns CDR1 SGDLS and CDR2 YYNGEE. CDR3 sequence reads: CASSVAGGLFYEQFF. The DNA for the CDR3 is TGTGCCAGCAGCGTGGCGGGAGGGCTTTTCTATGAGCAGTTCTTC.

The V and J genes are TRBV7-2 and TRBJ2-1; weak D call: TRBD2 (6 bases). Between the trimmed V and J ends, which lost 3 bases and 12 bases, there was a span of 12 bases. The V gene's germline CDR1 is SGHTA and CDR2 FQGNSA. The CDR3 extends over 12 amino acids. CDR3 amino acids: CASSLYGSPQFF. CDR3 DNA sequence: TGTGCCAGCAGCTTGTACGGGAGCCCGCAGTTCTTC.

V is TRBV19 and J is TRBJ1-1, with D unresolved. V was trimmed by 3 bases and J by 8 bases, leaving 13 bases between them. CDR3 size: 13 residues. Germline V gene sequence: CDR1 LNHDA, CDR2 SQIVND (reference sequence). This chain's CDR3 is CASSIFGLSEAFF. The CDR3 DNA sequence: TGTGCCAGTAGTATTTTTGGGCTTTCAGAAGCTTTCTTT.

The chain has TRBV7-2 and TRBJ2-3; possibly TRBD2 for D (6 bases). Germline CDR1 and CDR2: SGHTA and FQGNSA. The CDR3 has 14 residues. Trimming removed 3 bases at V and 1 base at J, with 8 bases between. CDR3 nucleotides: TGTGCCAGCAGCTTTACTAGCCGCACAGATACGCAGTATTTT. Amino acid sequence: CASSFTSRTDTQYF.

This rearrangement joins TRBV3-1 to TRBJ2-1; D uncertain. The germline gives CDR1 LGHDT, CDR2 YNNKEL (reference sequence). The length of the CDR3 is 16 residues. Trimming took 0 bases from V and 7 from J, leaving 16 bases between them. The CDR3 nucleotides are TGTGCCAGCAGCCAAGATAGGTCGGTGGGGTGGAATGAGCAGTTCTTC. This translates into CASSQDRSVGWNEQFF.

The V call is TRBV6-5, the J call TRBJ2-5; D gene ambiguous. Trimming stripped 4 bases from V and 6 bases from J, with 6 bases between. CDR3 length: 11 amino acids. Germline V CDR1 and CDR2: MNHEY, SVGAGI. The CDR3 DNA follows: TGTGCCAGCAGTTTTTCTCAGACCCAGTACTTC. Translating it yields CASSFSQTQYF.

The chain employs TRBV6-8 and TRBJ1-1; 8 bases align to TRBD1. The CDR3 is made up of 15 amino acids. Germline V gene sequence: CDR1 MNHGY, CDR2 SAAAGT. V lost 5 bases, J lost 2 bases, and 7 bases stayed unmatched. Written as DNA, the CDR3 is TGTGCCAGCAGTCGTCTAGACAGGGGAAACACTGAAGCTTTCTTT. It is translated as CASSRLDRGNTEAFF.

This clonotype was seen only a few times. The genes are TRBV7-8 and TRBJ2-1; 13 bases agree with TRBD2. Germline V gene data show CDR1 as SGHVS and CDR2 as FQNEAQ. The J segment lost 8 bases and the V segment lost 5 bases, leaving 9 bases of the junction unmatched. This CDR3 is built from 16 residues. The CDR3 coding sequence is TGTGCCAGCAGCACCGGGACTAGCGGGACGGGTGATGAGCAGTTCTTC. This encodes CASSTGTSGTGDEQFF.

The chain links TRBV6-5 to TRBJ1-5; unclear D gene. CDR1 MNHEY and CDR2 SVGAGI come from the germline V gene. V lost 0 bases to trimming and J lost 7 bases, with 7 bases between them. CDR3 size: 13 residues. Written as DNA, the CDR3 is TGTGCCAGCAGTTACTCGAATGGGCAGCCCCAGCATTTT. The encoded protein is CASSYSNGQPQHF.

The chain combines TRBV20-1 with TRBJ1-2; D is perhaps TRBD1 (5 bases). From germline, CDR1 is DFQATT and CDR2 SNEGSKA (reference sequence). This CDR3 comprises 10 residues. CDR3 amino acids: CRGGSYGYTF. The CDR3 bases are TGCAGGGGGGGGTCCTATGGCTACACCTTC.

This chain links TRBV10-3 with TRBJ2-1; 7 nucleotides align to TRBD2. V trimming: 4 bases; J trimming: 0 bases; junction bases outside the gene matches: 3. The CDR3 consists of 15 residues. Per germline, CDR1 ENHRY and CDR2 SYGVKD. This chain's CDR3 is CAISGAGSSYNEQFF. CDR3 bases: TGTGCCATCAGTGGAGCGGGATCCTCCTACAATGAGCAGTTCTTC.

The chain employs TRBV7-9 and TRBJ1-6, with 8 bases matching TRBD1. The CDR3 has 18 amino acids. Germline V gene data show CDR1 as SEHNR and CDR2 as FQNEAQ (reference sequence). J gave up 3 bases and V 5 bases, and 12 bases lay outside the gene matches. The CDR3 bases are TGTGCCAGCAGCCCTGGACAGGGACAAGGGCTCTATAATTCACCCCTCCACTTT. It translates to CASSPGQGQGLYNSPLHF.

The chain is built from TRBV7-2 and TRBJ2-1; D gene unclear. This CDR3 is 13 amino acids long. V was clipped by 3 bases and J by 4 bases, with 7 bases between them. The germline gives CDR1 SGHTA, CDR2 FQGNSA. CDR3: CASSFSEYNEQFF. The CDR3 region has the DNA TGTGCCAGCAGCTTCTCCGAGTACAATGAGCAGTTCTTC.

There are a few counts of this clonotype. The rearrangement uses TRBV7-2 and TRBJ2-2; D is possibly TRBD2 (7 bases). Germline V gives CDR1 SGHTA, CDR2 FQGNSA. The CDR3 runs to 20 residues. V gave up 5 bases and J gave up 1 base, with 26 bases separating them. The CDR3 nucleotides are TGTGCCAGCAGCACCCTGGGGGGGAGGGTGAAGGGGGAGAACACCGGGGAGCTGTTTTTT. Its translation is CASSTLGGRVKGENTGELFF.

This clonotype was observed a handful of times. The chain recombines TRBV20-1 with TRBJ1-5, with D possibly TRBD1 on 5 matching bases. V was pared by 4 bases and J by 0 bases, with 10 bases between. There are 14 residues in the CDR3. In germline, CDR1 is DFQATT, CDR2 SNEGSKA (reference sequence). DNA of the CDR3: TGCAGTGCTAAGAGGGGCCATAGCAATCAGCCCCAGCATTTT. It encodes CSAKRGHSNQPQHF.

This clonotype was seen more than once but under ten times. The chain uses TRBV7-6 and TRBJ2-3; possible D gene TRBD2, 6 bases. In germline, CDR1 is SGHVS, CDR2 FNYEAQ. This CDR3 spans 14 amino acids. The V gene lost 5 bases and the J gene lost 5 bases, with 14 bases spanning the gap. CDR3 sequence reads: CASSPRDGGDTQYF. Here the CDR3 DNA reads TGTGCCAGCAGCCCCCGGGACGGGGGAGATACGCAGTATTTT.

The V and J genes are TRBV6-2 or TRBV6-3 and TRBJ2-5; TRBD2 is a possible D gene (6 bases). The V and J ends lost 7 bases and 0 bases respectively, with 12 bases between them. The CDR3 extends over 14 amino acids. Looked up from germline, CDR1 is MNHEY and CDR2 is SVGEGT. In DNA, the CDR3 is TGTGCCAGCACCCCCAGGGACTACCAAGAGACCCAGTACTTC. It encodes CASTPRDYQETQYF.

This clonotype was picked up a small number of times. The chain employs TRBV5-5 and TRBJ1-5; 7 bases match TRBD1. Germline CDR1 reads SGHKS; CDR2 reads YYEKEE (reference sequence). The CDR3 is made up of 13 amino acids. J gave up 7 bases and V 5 bases, and 6 bases lay outside the gene matches. The DNA for the CDR3 is TGTGCCAGCAGTGGGACAGTCGACCAGCCCCAGCATTTT. It codes for CASSGTVDQPQHF.

The chain carries TRBV12-3 or TRBV12-4 and TRBJ2-3; the D call may be TRBD1 or TRBD2 (5 bases each). The CDR3 is 16 amino acids. With 3 bases removed from V and 0 bases from J, the gap between germline ends came to 13 bases. The CDR3 region is CASSLGTTSSTDTQYF. In nucleotides, the CDR3 is TGTGCCAGCAGTTTGGGGACCACTTCTAGCACAGATACGCAGTATTTT.

The chain is built from TRBV20-1 and TRBJ1-6; possibly TRBD1 for D (5 bases). The CDR3 extends over 16 amino acids. Germline CDR1 reads DFQATT; CDR2 reads SNEGSKA (reference sequence). V lost 2 bases and J 7 bases, leaving 18 bases between the germline ends. This chain's CDR3 is CSARLAGTQMNSPLHF. The CDR3 nucleotides are TGCAGTGCTAGATTGGCCGGGACGCAGATGAATTCACCCCTCCACTTT.